This TCR beta chain stems from a study of neurological immune-mediated disorders. Regarding the study as a whole: No sharing of CDR3 amino acid sequences was observed among expanded clones across subjects, suggesting private repertoires in all groups.

The time point is: longitudinal time-point 1 (baseline). The germline V gene has CDR1 SGHTA and CDR2 FQGNSA. The CDR3 totals 16 residues. The cDNA was synthesized by means of template-switch 5'RACE, which was carried out with 10-nucleotide random UMIs. MiXCR, applied by TCRdb to the 5' RACE reads, yields one record per CDR3 protein. This table holds over 70,000 distinct CDR3 sequences, more than 8.5% found once. About this clonotype itself: The antigen is not known. Germline is not matched at one junction end, which may reflect a read error.

This clonotype was obtained from a man in his thirties or forties in good health. Sequenced material: PBMCs. The V gene is TRBV7-2, the J gene TRBJ2-5; a weak D match, TRBD2 (6 bases). CDR3 region: CASSLVGGPLGETQYF. As DNA, the CDR3 is TGTGCCAGCAGCTTAGTGGGAGGCCCCCTGGGAGAGACACAGTACTTC.